The next 13 T cell receptor beta chains were all read from a single sample in a study of Tregs in tolerant kidney transplant recipients. Data came from immunoSEQ multiplex PCR; TCRdb stores just in-frame clones and leaves some out. The table has about 83,000 clones, 95% to 98% seen once. The sequenced sample was CD4+ T cells from blood, obtained before the transplant. These receptors were taken from a human donor who received a combined kidney and bone marrow transplant.

The rearrangement joins TRBV18 to TRBJ1-5, with a possible D match to TRBD1 (6 bases). Trimming removed 6 bases from V and 0 bases from J, with 12 bases in between. CDR3 size: 15 residues. In germline, CDR1 is KGHSH, CDR2 LQKENI. CDR3 sequence reads: CASSQGHVSNQPQHF. CDR3 in DNA: TGTGCCAGCTCTCAGGGACATGTTAGCAATCAGCCCCAGCATTTT.

CDR3 region: CASSPDRGGHTEAFF. The DNA of the CDR3 is TGTGCCAGCTCACCAGACCGAGGGGGTCACACTGAAGCTTTCTTT. The chain is built from TRBV18 and TRBJ1-1; the D gene is possibly TRBD1 (6 bases). The CDR3 is made up of 15 amino acids. V was pared by 2 bases and J by 3 bases, with 13 bases between. Germline V gives CDR1 KGHSH, CDR2 LQKENI.

The V and J genes are TRBV5-1 and TRBJ1-1, with D perhaps matching TRBD1 (5 bases). CDR3 length: 15 amino acids. Deletions cut 4 bases from V and 4 bases from J, with 17 bases between. The V gene's germline CDR1 is SGHRS and CDR2 YFSETQ. The CDR3 here is CASSPMGPRGTEAFF. DNA for the CDR3: TGCGCCAGCAGCCCAATGGGGCCGCGGGGCACTGAAGCTTTCTTT.

Only one count was recorded for this clone. This chain connects TRBV18 to TRBJ2-1; TRBD1 agrees at 9 bases. With 6 bases clipped from V and 8 bases from J, the junction kept 11 bases outside the gene matches. Per germline, CDR1 KGHSH and CDR2 LQKENI. This CDR3 contains 15 residues. The CDR3 nucleotides are TGTGCCAGCTCGCCGGACAGGGGCGTACAATATGAGCAGTTCTTC. Its protein is CASSPDRGVQYEQFF. The whole variable domain, remainder taken from reference TRBV18 and TRBJ2-1, is NAGVMQNPRHLVRRRGQEARLRCSPMKGHSHVYWYRQLPEEGLKFMVYLQKENIIDESGMPKERFSAEFPKEGPSILRIQQVVRGDSAAYFCASSPDRGVQYEQFFGPGTRLTVL.

This clone showed up just once. V is TRBV5-4 and J is TRBJ2-7, with D perhaps TRBD1 (5 bases). Germline V CDR1 and CDR2: SGHNT, YYREEE (reference sequence). Trimming removed 2 bases at V and 0 bases at J, with 12 bases between. This CDR3 region has 15 residues. DNA of the CDR3: TGTGCCAGCAGCTTAAGGGGAACTACCTCCTACGAGCAGTACTTC. Encoded protein: CASSLRGTTSYEQYF.

The chain carries TRBV4-2 and TRBJ2-5; 13 bases are a match to TRBD2. The germline V gene has CDR1 LGHNA and CDR2 YNFKEQ. The CDR3 length is 18 residues. V trimming: 4 bases; J trimming: 2 bases; junction bases outside the gene matches: 10. The chain's CDR3 is CASSLRTSGRVRQETQYF. The CDR3, as DNA: TGTGCCAGCAGCCTCCGGACTAGCGGGAGAGTTCGGCAAGAGACCCAGTACTTC.

J is TRBJ2-1 and V is TRBV9; TRBD2 agrees at 8 bases. Trimming at V came to 3 bases and at J to 2 bases, leaving 10 bases not matched to a gene. Germline V gene data show CDR1 as SGDLS and CDR2 as YYNGEE. The CDR3 covers 17 residues. The CDR3 spells CASSAGGGAQAYNEQFF. CDR3 nucleotide sequence: TGTGCCAGCAGCGCGGGGGGGGGAGCGCAGGCCTACAATGAGCAGTTCTTC.

The J gene is TRBJ2-7, the V gene TRBV6-5; 8 positions match TRBD1. Germline trimming cut 8 bases from V and 0 bases from J; bases unmatched to any gene: 9. This CDR3 has 15 amino acids. From germline, CDR1 is MNHEY and CDR2 SVGAGI. The CDR3 reads CASGGSGQDSYEQYF. In DNA, the CDR3 is TGTGCCAGCGGGGGCTCGGGACAGGACTCCTACGAGCAGTACTTC.

Remarks on this clone: The junction and the germline gene differ at one end; a read error may be behind it. This chain links TRBV5-6 with TRBJ1-1; maybe TRBD1 (6 bases). Germline loops: CDR1 SGHDT, CDR2 YYEEEE. The CDR3 totals 12 residues. CDR3 in amino acids: CASSLEFDGGAF. CDR3 DNA: TGTGCCAGCAGCTTGGAGTTCGATGGGGGCGCCTTT. Combining the CDR3 with reference TRBV5-6 and TRBJ1-1 gives the whole variable domain DAGVTQSPTHLIKTRGQQVTLRCSPKSGHDTVSWYQQALGQGPQFIFQYYEEEERQRGNFPDRFSGHQFPNYSSELNVNALLLGDSALYLCASSLEFDGGAFGQGTRLTVV.

This chain links TRBV15 with TRBJ1-2; 9 bases map to TRBD1. Germline values: CDR1 LNHNV, CDR2 YYDKDF (reference sequence). There are 15 residues in the CDR3. The V and J ends lost 3 bases and 3 bases, in that order; junction bases with no gene match: 5. This CDR3 reads CATSSRDRVHYGYTF. CDR3 nucleotides: TGTGCCACCAGCAGTCGGGACAGGGTTCACTATGGCTACACCTTC.

V usage is TRBV28 and J usage is TRBJ2-2; 10 positions match TRBD2. V shed 3 bases and J 6 bases; nucleotides not matched to a gene: 7. The CDR3 runs to 16 residues. Germline CDR1 and CDR2: MDHEN and SYDVKM. CDR3 amino acids: CASSFTASGGSGELFF. CDR3 DNA: TGTGCCAGCAGTTTTACGGCTAGCGGGGGATCCGGGGAGCTGTTTTTT. Based on the CDR3 plus reference TRBV28 and TRBJ2-2, the full variable domain is DVKVTQSSRYLVKRTGEKVFLECVQDMDHENMFWYRQDPGLGLRLIYFSYDVKMKEKGDIPEGYSVSREKKERFSLILESASTNQTSMYLCASSFTASGGSGELFFGEGSRLTVL.

The chain recombines TRBV14 with TRBJ1-1; D may be TRBD1 (5 bases). CDR3 length: 15 residues. Trimming removed 0 bases from V and 7 bases from J, with 15 bases in between. Germline loops: CDR1 SGHDN, CDR2 FVKESK. The CDR3 DNA sequence: TGTGCCAGCAGCCAAGACAGGGTACGGTGGGTTGAAGCTTTCTTT. As protein: CASSQDRVRWVEAFF.

The chain uses TRBV4-1 and TRBJ1-4, with D perhaps matching TRBD1 (6 bases). The CDR3 consists of 15 residues. Germline-derived CDR1 and CDR2 are MGHRA and YSYEKL. V lost 0 bases, J lost 7 bases, and 12 bases lay in between. This CDR3 is CASSQEGVDSEKLFF. CDR3 coding DNA: TGCGCCAGCAGCCAAGAGGGTGTGGACAGTGAAAAACTGTTTTTT.